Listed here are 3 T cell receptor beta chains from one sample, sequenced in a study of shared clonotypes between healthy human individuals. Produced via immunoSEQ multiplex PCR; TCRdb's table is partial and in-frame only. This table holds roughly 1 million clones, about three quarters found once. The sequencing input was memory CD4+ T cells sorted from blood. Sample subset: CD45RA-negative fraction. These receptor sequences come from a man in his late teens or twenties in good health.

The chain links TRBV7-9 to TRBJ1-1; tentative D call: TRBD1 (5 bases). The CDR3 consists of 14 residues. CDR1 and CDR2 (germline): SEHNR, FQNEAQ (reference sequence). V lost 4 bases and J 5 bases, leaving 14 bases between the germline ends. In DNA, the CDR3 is TGTGCCAGCAGCTCCGGCGGGGCTATGACTGAAGCTTTCTTT. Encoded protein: CASSSGGAMTEAFF.

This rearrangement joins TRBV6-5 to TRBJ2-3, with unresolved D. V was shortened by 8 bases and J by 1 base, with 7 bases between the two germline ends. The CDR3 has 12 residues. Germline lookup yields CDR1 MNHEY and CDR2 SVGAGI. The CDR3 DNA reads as TGTGCCAGCGGCGCAGGCACAGATACGCAGTATTTT. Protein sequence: CASGAGTDTQYF.

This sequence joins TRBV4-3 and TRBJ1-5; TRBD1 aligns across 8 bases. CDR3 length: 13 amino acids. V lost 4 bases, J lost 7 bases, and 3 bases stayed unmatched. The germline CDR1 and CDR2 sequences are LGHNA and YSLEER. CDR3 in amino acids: CASSPDRVQPQHF. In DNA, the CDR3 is TGCGCCAGCAGCCCGGACAGGGTCCAGCCCCAGCATTTT.